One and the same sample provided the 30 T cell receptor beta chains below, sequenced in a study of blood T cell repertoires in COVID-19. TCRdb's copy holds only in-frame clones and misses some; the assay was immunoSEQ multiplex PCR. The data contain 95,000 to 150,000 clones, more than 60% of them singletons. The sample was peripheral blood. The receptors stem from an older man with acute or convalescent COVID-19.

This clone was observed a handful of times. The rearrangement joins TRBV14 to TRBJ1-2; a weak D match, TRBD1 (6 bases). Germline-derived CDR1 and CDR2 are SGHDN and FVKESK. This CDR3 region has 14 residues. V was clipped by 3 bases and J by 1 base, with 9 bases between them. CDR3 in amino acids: CASSQDSYNYGYTF. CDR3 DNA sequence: TGTGCCAGCAGCCAGGACAGTTATAACTATGGCTACACCTTC. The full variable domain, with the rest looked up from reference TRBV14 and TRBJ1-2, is EAGVTQFPSHSVIEKGQTVTLRCDPISGHDNLYWYRRVMGKEIKFLLHFVKESKQDESGMPNNRFLAERTGGTYSTLKVQPAELEDSGVYFCASSQDSYNYGYTFGSGTRLTVV.

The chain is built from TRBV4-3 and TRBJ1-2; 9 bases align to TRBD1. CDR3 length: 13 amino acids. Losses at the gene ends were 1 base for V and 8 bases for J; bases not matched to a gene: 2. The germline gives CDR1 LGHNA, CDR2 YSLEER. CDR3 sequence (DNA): TGCGCCAGCAGCCAAGCGGGACAGGGAGGCTACACCTTC. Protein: CASSQAGQGGYTF.

The CDR3 spells CASSQGQGLNTEAFF. The CDR3 nucleotides read TGTGCCAGCAGCCAGGGACAGGGCTTGAACACTGAAGCTTTCTTT. V gene TRBV4-2 combines with J gene TRBJ1-1; 9 bases map to TRBD1. Germline CDR1 reads LGHNA; CDR2 reads YNFKEQ. The J segment lost 0 bases and the V segment lost 3 bases, leaving 2 bases of the junction unmatched. The CDR3 is 15 amino acids.

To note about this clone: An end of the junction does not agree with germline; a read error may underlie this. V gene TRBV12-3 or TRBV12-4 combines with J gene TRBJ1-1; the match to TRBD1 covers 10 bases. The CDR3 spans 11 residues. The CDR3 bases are TGTGCCAGCAGAGACAGGGGGCCTCCCCATTTT. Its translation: CASRDRGPPHF.

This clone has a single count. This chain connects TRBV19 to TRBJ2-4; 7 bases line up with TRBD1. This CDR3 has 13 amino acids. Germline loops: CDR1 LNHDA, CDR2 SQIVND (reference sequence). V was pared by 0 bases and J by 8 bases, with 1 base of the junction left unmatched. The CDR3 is CASSIDRGYIQYF. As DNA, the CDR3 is TGTGCCAGTAGTATAGACAGGGGGTACATTCAGTACTTC.

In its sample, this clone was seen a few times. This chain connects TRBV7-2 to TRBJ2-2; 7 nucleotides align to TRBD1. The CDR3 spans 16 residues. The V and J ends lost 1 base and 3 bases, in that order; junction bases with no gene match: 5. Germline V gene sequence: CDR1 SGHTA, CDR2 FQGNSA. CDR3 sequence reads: CASSLVRGLDTGELFF. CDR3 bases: TGTGCCAGCAGCTTAGTAAGGGGGCTGGACACCGGGGAGCTGTTTTTT.

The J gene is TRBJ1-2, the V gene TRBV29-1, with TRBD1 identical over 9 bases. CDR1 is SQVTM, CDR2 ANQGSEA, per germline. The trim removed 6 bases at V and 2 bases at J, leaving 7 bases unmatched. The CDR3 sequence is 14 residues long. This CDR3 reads CSVDGGTGNYGYTF. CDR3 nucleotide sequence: TGCAGCGTCGATGGTGGGACAGGGAACTATGGCTACACCTTC.

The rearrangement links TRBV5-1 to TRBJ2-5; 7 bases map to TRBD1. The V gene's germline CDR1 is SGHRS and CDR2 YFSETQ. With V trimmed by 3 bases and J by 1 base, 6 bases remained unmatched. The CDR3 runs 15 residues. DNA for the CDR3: TGCGCCAGCAGCTCGGGACAGCTGACCCAAGAGACCCAGTACTTC. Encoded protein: CASSSGQLTQETQYF.

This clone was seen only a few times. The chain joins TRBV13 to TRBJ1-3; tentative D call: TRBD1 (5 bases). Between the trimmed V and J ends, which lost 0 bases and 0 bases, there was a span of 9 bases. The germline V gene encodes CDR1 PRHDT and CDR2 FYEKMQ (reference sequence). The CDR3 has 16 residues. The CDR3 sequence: CASSLGVGHSGNTIYF. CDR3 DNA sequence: TGTGCCAGCAGCTTAGGAGTAGGACACTCTGGAAACACCATATATTTT.

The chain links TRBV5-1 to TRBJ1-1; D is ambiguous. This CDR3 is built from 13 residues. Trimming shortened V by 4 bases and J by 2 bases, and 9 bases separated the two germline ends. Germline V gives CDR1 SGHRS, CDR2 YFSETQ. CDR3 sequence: CASSPRHNTEAFF. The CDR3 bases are TGCGCCAGCAGCCCTCGACATAACACTGAAGCTTTCTTT.

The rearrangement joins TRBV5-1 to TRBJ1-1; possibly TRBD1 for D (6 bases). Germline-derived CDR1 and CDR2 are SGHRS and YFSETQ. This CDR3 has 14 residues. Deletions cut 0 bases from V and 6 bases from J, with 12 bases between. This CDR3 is CASSLEGGISEAFF. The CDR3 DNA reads TGCGCCAGCAGCTTGGAAGGGGGAATTTCTGAAGCTTTCTTT.

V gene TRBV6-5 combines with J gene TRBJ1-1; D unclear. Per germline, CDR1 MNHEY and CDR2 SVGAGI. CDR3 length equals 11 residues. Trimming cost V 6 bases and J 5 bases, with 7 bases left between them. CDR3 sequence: CASSRRTEAFF. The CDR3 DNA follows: TGTGCCAGCAGCCGGAGGACTGAAGCTTTCTTT.

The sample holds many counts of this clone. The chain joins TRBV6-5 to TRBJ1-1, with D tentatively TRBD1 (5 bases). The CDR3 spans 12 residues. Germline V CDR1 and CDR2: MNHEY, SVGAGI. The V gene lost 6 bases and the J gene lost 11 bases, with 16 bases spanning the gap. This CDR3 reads CASRGRGDTAFF. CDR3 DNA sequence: TGTGCCAGCAGGGGGAGGGGCGACACGGCTTTCTTT.

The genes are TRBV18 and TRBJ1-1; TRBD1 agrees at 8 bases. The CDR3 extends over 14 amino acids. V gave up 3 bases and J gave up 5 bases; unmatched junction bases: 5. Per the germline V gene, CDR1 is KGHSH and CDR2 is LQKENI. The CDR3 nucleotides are TGTGCCAGCTCACCTCAGGGGGCAGTGACTGAAGCTTTCTTT. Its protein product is CASSPQGAVTEAFF.

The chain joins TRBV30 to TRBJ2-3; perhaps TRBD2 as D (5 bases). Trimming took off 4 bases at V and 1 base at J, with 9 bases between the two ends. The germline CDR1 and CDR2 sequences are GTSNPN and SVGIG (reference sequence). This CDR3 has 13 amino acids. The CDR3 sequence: CAWTLRGTDTQYF. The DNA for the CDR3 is TGTGCCTGGACCCTGAGGGGCACAGATACGCAGTATTTT.

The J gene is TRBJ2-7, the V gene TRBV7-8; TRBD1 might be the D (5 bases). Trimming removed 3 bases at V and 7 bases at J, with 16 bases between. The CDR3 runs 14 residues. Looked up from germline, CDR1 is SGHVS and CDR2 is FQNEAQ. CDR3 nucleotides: TGTGCCAGCAGCTTCAATCAGGGAATGGGAGAGCAGTACTTC. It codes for CASSFNQGMGEQYF.

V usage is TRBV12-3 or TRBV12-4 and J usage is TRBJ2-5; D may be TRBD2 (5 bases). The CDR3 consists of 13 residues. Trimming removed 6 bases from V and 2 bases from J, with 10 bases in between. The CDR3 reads CASSLGLQETQYF. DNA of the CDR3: TGTGCCAGCAGCCTCGGACTGCAAGAGACCCAGTACTTC.

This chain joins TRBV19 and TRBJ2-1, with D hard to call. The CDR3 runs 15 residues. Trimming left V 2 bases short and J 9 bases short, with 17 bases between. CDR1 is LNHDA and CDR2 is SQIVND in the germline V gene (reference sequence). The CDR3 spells CASSIPRHPPGEQFF. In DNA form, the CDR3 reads TGTGCCAGTAGTATACCACGTCACCCACCGGGTGAGCAGTTCTTC.

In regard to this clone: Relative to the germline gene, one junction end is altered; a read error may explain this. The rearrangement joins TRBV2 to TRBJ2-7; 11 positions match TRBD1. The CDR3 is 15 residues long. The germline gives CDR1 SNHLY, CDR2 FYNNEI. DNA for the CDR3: TGTGCCAGCATTGAAAGGGACAGGGGGACCTACGAGCAGTACTTC. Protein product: CASIERDRGTYEQYF.

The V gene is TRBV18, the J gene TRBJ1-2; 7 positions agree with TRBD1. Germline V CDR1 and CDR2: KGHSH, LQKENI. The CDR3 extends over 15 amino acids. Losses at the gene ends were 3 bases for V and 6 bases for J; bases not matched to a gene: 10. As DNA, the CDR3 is TGTGCCAGCTCACCCCGACAGGGAATTACGGATGGCTACACCTTC. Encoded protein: CASSPRQGITDGYTF.

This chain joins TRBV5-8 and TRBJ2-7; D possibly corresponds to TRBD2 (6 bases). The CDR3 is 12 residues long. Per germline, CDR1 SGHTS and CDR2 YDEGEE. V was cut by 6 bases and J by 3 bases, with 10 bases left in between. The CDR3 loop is CASIGGDYEQYF. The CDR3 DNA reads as TGTGCCAGCATTGGCGGGGACTACGAGCAGTACTTC.

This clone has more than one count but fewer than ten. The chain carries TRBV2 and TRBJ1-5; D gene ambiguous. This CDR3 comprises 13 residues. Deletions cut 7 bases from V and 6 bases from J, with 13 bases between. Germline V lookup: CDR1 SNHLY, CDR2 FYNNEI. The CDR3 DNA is TGTGCCAGCACCGAAGAGAGAGGTCAGCCCCAGCATTTT. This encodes CASTEERGQPQHF.

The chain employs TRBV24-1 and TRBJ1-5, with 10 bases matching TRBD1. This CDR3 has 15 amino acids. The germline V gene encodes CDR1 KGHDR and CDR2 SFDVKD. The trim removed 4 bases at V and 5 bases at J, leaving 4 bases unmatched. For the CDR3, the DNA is TGTGCCACCAGTGACATAGGACAGGGGGATCAGCCCCAGCATTTT. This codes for CATSDIGQGDQPQHF.

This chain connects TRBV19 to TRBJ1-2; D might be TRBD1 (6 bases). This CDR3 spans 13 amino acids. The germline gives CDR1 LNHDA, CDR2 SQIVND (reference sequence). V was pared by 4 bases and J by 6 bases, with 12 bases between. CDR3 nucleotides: TGTGCCAGTAGTAGAAATCACAGGGATGGCTACACCTTC. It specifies CASSRNHRDGYTF.

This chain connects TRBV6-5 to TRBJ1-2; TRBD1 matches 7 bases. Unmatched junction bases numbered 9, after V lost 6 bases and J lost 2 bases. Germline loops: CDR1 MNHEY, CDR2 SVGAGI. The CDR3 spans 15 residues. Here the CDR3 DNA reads TGTGCCAGCAGCCCCGGGACAGCTACCAACTATGGCTACACCTTC. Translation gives CASSPGTATNYGYTF.

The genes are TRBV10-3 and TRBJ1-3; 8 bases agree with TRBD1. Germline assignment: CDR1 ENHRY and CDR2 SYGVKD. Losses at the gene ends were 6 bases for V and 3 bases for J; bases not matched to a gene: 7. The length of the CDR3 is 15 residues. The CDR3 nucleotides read TGTGCCATCAGCCCACAGGGGGTGTTTGGAAACACCATATATTTT. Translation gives CAISPQGVFGNTIYF.

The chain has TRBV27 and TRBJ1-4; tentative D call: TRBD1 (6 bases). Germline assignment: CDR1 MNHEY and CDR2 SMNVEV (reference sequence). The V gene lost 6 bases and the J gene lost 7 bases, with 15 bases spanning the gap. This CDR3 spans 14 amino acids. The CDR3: CASSRGHGGEKLFF. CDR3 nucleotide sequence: TGTGCCAGCAGCCGGGGACATGGCGGTGAAAAACTGTTTTTT.

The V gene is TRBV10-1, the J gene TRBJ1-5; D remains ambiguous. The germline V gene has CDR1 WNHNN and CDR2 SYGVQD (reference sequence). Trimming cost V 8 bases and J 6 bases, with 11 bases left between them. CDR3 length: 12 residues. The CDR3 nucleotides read TGCGCCAGCCTCCTGGCTTCTCAGCCCCAGCATTTT. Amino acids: CASLLASQPQHF.

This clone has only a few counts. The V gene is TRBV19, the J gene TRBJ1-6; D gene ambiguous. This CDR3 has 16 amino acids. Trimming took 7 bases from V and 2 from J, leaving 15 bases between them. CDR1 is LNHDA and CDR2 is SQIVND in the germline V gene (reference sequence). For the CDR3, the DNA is TGTGCCAGTACCCCAGCGGGCGTAGCCTATAATTCACCCCTCCACTTT. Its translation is CASTPAGVAYNSPLHF.

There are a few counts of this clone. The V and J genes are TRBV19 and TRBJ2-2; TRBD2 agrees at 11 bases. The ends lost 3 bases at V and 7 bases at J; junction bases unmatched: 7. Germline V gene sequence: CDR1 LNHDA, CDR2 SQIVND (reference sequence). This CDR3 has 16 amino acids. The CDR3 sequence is CASSISGGASGGELFF. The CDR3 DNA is TGTGCCAGTAGTATTAGCGGGGGGGCCTCCGGCGGGGAGCTGTTTTTT.